This TCR beta chain emerged from a study of blood T cell repertoires in COVID-19. Per the authors' pipeline: Estimation of nucleated cell counts was performed using reference gene primer amplification. Some clones are missing from TCRdb's copy, which holds only in-frame ones; the method was immunoSEQ multiplex PCR. The DNA was the basis for D and trimming; V, J and clone size are from that table. The repertoire holds 95,000 to 150,000 clones, with about 85% as singletons. CDR3 length equals 12 residues. V lost 5 bases and J 4 bases, leaving 8 bases between the germline ends. CDR1 and CDR2 (germline): MNHEY, SVGAGI. This clone has just a few counts.

The TCR originated in a woman of 80 years or more with COVID-19, enrolled during active disease. The chain couples TRBV6-5 to TRBJ1-1, with a possible D match to TRBD1 (6 bases). Sequenced input: peripheral blood. Written as DNA, the CDR3 is TGTGCCAGCAGTCAGGGGATCACTGAAGCTTTCTTT. Protein: CASSQGITEAFF.